A single sample is the source of the 20 T cell receptor beta chains below, sequenced in a study of T cell clonotyping in hematopoietic cell transplantation. Sequenced by immunoSEQ multiplex PCR; TCRdb stores in-frame clones only, minus some. The table records 15,000 to 20,000 clones, about nine tenths of them present only once. Sequenced sample: peripheral blood mononuclear cells. These receptors originate from a man aged 40-55 years in good health. Some clones in this sample may be carry-over from other donors' samples.

The chain employs TRBV2 and TRBJ2-3; D is uncertain. Deletions cut 8 bases from V and 0 bases from J, with 9 bases between. The germline gives CDR1 SNHLY, CDR2 FYNNEI. CDR3 length equals 13 residues. Written as DNA, the CDR3 is TGTGCCAGCCCCAGCCCTAGCACAGATACGCAGTATTTT. It is translated as CASPSPSTDTQYF.

This rearrangement joins TRBV6-5 to TRBJ2-7, with D unresolved. CDR3 length equals 13 residues. From germline, CDR1 is MNHEY and CDR2 SVGAGI. Trimming pared 5 bases from V and 7 bases from J, leaving 15 bases between. The CDR3 spells CASSPGRLGEQYF. CDR3 nucleotide sequence: TGTGCCAGCAGTCCTGGACGGCTTGGGGAGCAGTACTTC.

This rearrangement joins TRBV7-3 to TRBJ2-1, with 13 positions matching TRBD2. The trim removed 4 bases at V and 9 bases at J, leaving 3 bases unmatched. The CDR3 consists of 14 residues. CDR1 and CDR2 from the germline V gene are SGHTA and FQGTGA. The CDR3 here is CASSSLAGGVEQFF. In nucleotides, the CDR3 is TGTGCCAGCAGCTCACTAGCGGGAGGGGTTGAGCAGTTCTTC. The full variable domain, in which reference TRBV7-3 and TRBJ2-1 provide the parts outside the CDR3, is GAGVSQTPSNKVTEKGKYVELRCDPISGHTALYWYRQSLGQGPEFLIYFQGTGAADDSGLPNDRFFAVRPEGSVSTLKIQRTERGDSAVYLCASSSLAGGVEQFFGPGTRLTVL.

This chain connects TRBV30 to TRBJ1-2; 10 nucleotides line up with TRBD1. The V segment lost 5 bases and the J segment 8 bases; nucleotides outside the gene matches: 5. The CDR3 runs 12 residues. Germline CDR1 GTSNPN, CDR2 SVGIG (reference sequence). The CDR3 reads CAWGDRGAGYTF. CDR3 DNA sequence: TGTGCCTGGGGGGACAGGGGAGCAGGCTACACCTTC.

The chain joins TRBV9 to TRBJ2-1; D may be TRBD1 (6 bases). This CDR3 has 14 amino acids. The germline V gene encodes CDR1 SGDLS and CDR2 YYNGEE. Trimming left V 3 bases short and J 6 bases short, with 13 bases between. The CDR3 here is CASSAGQISNEQFF. The CDR3 DNA is TGTGCCAGCAGCGCAGGACAGATAAGCAATGAGCAGTTCTTC.

This rearrangement joins TRBV5-1 to TRBJ1-1; TRBD1 aligns across 9 bases. The CDR3 has 15 amino acids. Germline V gene sequence: CDR1 SGHRS, CDR2 YFSETQ. Trimming at V came to 0 bases and at J to 5 bases, leaving 5 bases not matched to a gene. This CDR3 reads CASSLEGTGRTEAFF. DNA of the CDR3: TGCGCCAGCAGCTTGGAAGGGACAGGGAGAACTGAAGCTTTCTTT.

The V gene is TRBV10-3, the J gene TRBJ2-7, with D uncertain. The V end lost 6 bases, the J end lost 5 bases, and 14 bases lay between the germline ends. Per the germline V gene, CDR1 is ENHRY and CDR2 is SYGVKD. The CDR3 loop spans 13 amino acids. CDR3: CAIRNIGSDEQYF. CDR3 DNA sequence: TGTGCCATCAGAAATATAGGTTCAGACGAGCAGTACTTC.

The CDR3 coding sequence is TGTGCCAGCTCACCATTCGACAGAGCTAACTATGGCTACACCTTC. It encodes CASSPFDRANYGYTF. This sequence joins TRBV18 and TRBJ1-2, with TRBD1 as a possible D gene (5 bases). The CDR3 length is 15 residues. V lost 2 bases and J lost 0, with 10 bases in between. The germline V gene encodes CDR1 KGHSH and CDR2 LQKENI.

The gene calls are TRBV4-1 and TRBJ1-2; D remains ambiguous. Germline V gives CDR1 MGHRA, CDR2 YSYEKL. The CDR3 covers 12 residues. V gave up 0 bases and J gave up 9 bases, with 8 bases separating them. The CDR3 DNA reads TGCGCCAGCAGCCAAGATGAGGCGAGCTACACCTTC. It specifies CASSQDEASYTF.

The chain carries TRBV10-3 and TRBJ2-7; D gene unclear. Trimming removed 6 bases at V and 3 bases at J, with 9 bases between. Germline V gives CDR1 ENHRY, CDR2 SYGVKD. This CDR3 has 12 amino acids. The CDR3 sequence: CAISETGYEQYF. The CDR3 coding sequence is TGTGCCATCAGCGAGACTGGCTACGAGCAGTACTTC.

The chain recombines TRBV7-2 with TRBJ1-1; D gene ambiguous. The CDR3 totals 13 residues. Germline V gene sequence: CDR1 SGHTA, CDR2 FQGNSA. Trimming took off 2 bases at V and 1 base at J, with 5 bases between the two ends. The DNA for the CDR3 is TGTGCCAGCAGCTTACAGGCGAACACTGAAGCTTTCTTT. Protein product: CASSLQANTEAFF. Full variable domain (remainder filled in from reference TRBV7-2 and TRBJ1-1): GAGVSQSPSNKVTEKGKDVELRCDPISGHTALYWYRQSLGQGLEFLIYFQGNSAPDKSGLPSDRFSAERTGGSVSTLTIQRTQQEDSAVYLCASSLQANTEAFFGQGTRLTVV.

V is TRBV7-8 and J is TRBJ2-1, with TRBD2 matching over 10 bases. The J segment lost 4 bases and the V segment lost 5 bases, leaving 5 bases of the junction unmatched. CDR3 length: 15 residues. Germline CDR1 SGHVS, CDR2 FQNEAQ. The CDR3 spells CASSPTSGLYNEQFF. CDR3 coding DNA: TGTGCCAGCAGCCCGACTAGCGGGCTATACAATGAGCAGTTCTTC. Variable domain in full (rest from reference TRBV7-8 and TRBJ2-1): GAGVSQSPRYKVAKRGQDVALRCDPISGHVSLFWYQQALGQGPEFLTYFQNEAQLDKSGLPSDRFFAERPEGSVSTLKIQRTQQEDSAVYLCASSPTSGLYNEQFFGPGTRLTVL.

The V and J genes are TRBV29-1 and TRBJ2-2; D may be TRBD2 (6 bases). V shed 6 bases and J shed 1 base, with 6 bases lying between them. Per the germline V gene, CDR1 is SQVTM and CDR2 is ANQGSEA. CDR3 length equals 12 residues. The CDR3 loop reads CSVGGNTGELFF. The CDR3 DNA sequence: TGCAGCGTGGGGGGGAACACCGGGGAGCTGTTTTTT.

V is TRBV7-5 and J is TRBJ1-2. TRBV7-5 corresponds to a pseudogene. The CDR3 is made up of 14 amino acids. The CDR3 loop is CVRSSPPSSRGYTF. The CDR3 DNA is TGTGTCAGAAGCTCCCCGCCCTCTTCGAGGGGCTACACCTTC.

The CDR3 coding sequence is TGTGCCAGCAGAGCGACTAGCGGAACCTACAATGAGCAGTTCTTC. Translated, it gives CASRATSGTYNEQFF. The chain couples TRBV2 to TRBJ2-1; 9 bases fit TRBD2. The germline gives CDR1 SNHLY, CDR2 FYNNEI. The CDR3 runs to 15 residues. With V trimmed by 6 bases and J by 2 bases, 5 bases remained unmatched.

The chain has TRBV6-4 and TRBJ2-1, with a weak D call TRBD2 (5 bases). V lost 2 bases, J lost 9 bases, and 11 bases lay in between. CDR3 length equals 13 residues. Germline values: CDR1 MRHNA, CDR2 SNTAGT. CDR3: CASSDHEAGEQFF. DNA for the CDR3: TGTGCCAGCAGTGACCACGAGGCGGGTGAGCAGTTCTTC.

The chain uses TRBV27 and TRBJ2-2; D could derive from TRBD1 or TRBD2 (6 bases each). CDR3 length equals 15 residues. Looked up from germline, CDR1 is MNHEY and CDR2 is SMNVEV (reference sequence). The V and J ends lost 5 bases and 4 bases respectively, with 14 bases between them. The CDR3 region is CASSIDRRGTGELFF. CDR3 sequence (DNA): TGTGCCAGCAGTATCGACAGGCGGGGCACCGGGGAGCTGTTTTTT.

The chain couples TRBV7-3 to TRBJ2-5; D not resolved. From germline, CDR1 is SGHTA and CDR2 FQGTGA. The CDR3 runs 14 residues. Trimming took off 0 bases at V and 1 base at J, with 6 bases between the two ends. The CDR3 protein is CASSLTGGQETQYF. For the CDR3, the DNA is TGTGCCAGCAGCTTAACGGGTGGCCAAGAGACCCAGTACTTC.

The V gene is TRBV7-2, the J gene TRBJ2-5, with TRBD1 matching 11 bases. There are 16 residues in the CDR3. Germline values: CDR1 SGHTA, CDR2 FQGNSA. V shed 0 bases and J 2 bases; nucleotides not matched to a gene: 2. The CDR3, as DNA: TGTGCCAGCAGCTTAGCGGGGACAGGGGGACAAGAGACCCAGTACTTC. Translated, it gives CASSLAGTGGQETQYF.

This chain joins TRBV4-3 and TRBJ2-2; 14 bases match TRBD2. The length of the CDR3 is 18 residues. Germline V gene sequence: CDR1 LGHNA, CDR2 YSLEER. The V gene end was trimmed by 4 bases and the J gene end by 5 bases; junction bases not matched to a gene: 9. The CDR3 coding sequence is TGCGCCAGCAGCCCGGCGGGACTAGCGGGGGATTTTACCGGGGAGCTGTTTTTT. This sequence encodes CASSPAGLAGDFTGELFF.